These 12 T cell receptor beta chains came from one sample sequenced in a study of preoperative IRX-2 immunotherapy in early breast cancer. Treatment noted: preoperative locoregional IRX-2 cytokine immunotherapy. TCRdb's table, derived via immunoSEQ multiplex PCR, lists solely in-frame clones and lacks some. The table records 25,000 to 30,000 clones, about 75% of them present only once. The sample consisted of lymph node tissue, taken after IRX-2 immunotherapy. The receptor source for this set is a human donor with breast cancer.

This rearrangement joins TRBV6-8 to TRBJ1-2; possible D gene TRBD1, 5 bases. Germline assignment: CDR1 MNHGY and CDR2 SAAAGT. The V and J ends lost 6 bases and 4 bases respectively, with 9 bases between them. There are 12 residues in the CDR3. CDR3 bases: TGTGCCAGCAGCCAGGGCCCCTATGGCTACACCTTC. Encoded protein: CASSQGPYGYTF.

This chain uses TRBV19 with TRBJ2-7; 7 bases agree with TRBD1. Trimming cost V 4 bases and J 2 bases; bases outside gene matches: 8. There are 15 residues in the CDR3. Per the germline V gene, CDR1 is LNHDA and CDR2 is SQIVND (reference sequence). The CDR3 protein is CASSTQAGTAYEQYF. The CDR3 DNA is TGTGCCAGTAGTACCCAAGCCGGGACAGCCTACGAGCAGTACTTC.

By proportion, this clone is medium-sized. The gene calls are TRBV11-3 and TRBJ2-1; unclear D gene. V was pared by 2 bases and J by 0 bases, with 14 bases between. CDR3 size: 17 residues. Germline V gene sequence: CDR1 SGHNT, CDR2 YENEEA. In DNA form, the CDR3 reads TGTGCCAGCAGCTTAAGTTCCCGGTCCAGCTCCTACAATGAGCAGTTCTTC. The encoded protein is CASSLSSRSSSYNEQFF. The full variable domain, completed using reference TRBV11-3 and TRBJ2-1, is EAGVVQSPRYKIIEKKQPVAFWCNPISGHNTLYWYLQNLGQGPELLIRYENEEAVDDSQLPKDRFSAERLKGVDSTLKIQPAELGDSAVYLCASSLSSRSSSYNEQFFGPGTRLTVL.

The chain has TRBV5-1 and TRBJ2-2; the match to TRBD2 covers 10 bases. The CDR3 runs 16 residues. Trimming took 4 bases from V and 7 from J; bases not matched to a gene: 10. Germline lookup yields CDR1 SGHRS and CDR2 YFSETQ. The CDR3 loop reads CASSPSLAGEDGELFF. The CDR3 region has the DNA TGCGCCAGCAGCCCATCCCTAGCGGGAGAGGACGGGGAGCTGTTTTTT.

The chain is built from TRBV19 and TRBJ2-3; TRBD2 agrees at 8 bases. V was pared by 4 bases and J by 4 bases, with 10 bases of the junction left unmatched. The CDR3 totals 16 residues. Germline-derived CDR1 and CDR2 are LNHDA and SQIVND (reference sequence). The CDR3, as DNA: TGTGCCAGTAGTAGGCGGAGAGAGCGGGAGCCAGATACGCAGTATTTT. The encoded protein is CASSRRREREPDTQYF.

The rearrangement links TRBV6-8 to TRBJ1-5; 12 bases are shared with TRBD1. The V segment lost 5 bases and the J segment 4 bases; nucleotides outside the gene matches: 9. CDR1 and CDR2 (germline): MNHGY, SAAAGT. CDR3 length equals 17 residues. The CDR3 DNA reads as TGTGCCAGCAGTGATTACGGGACAGGGGGCTTGAATCAGCCCCAGCATTTT. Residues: CASSDYGTGGLNQPQHF.

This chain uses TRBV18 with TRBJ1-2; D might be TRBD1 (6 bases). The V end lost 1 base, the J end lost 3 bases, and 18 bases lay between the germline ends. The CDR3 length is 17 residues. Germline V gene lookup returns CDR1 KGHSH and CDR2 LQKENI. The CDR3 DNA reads TGTGCCAGCTCACCACAACAGGGTCGAGGTCAGGACTATGGCTACACCTTC. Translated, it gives CASSPQQGRGQDYGYTF.

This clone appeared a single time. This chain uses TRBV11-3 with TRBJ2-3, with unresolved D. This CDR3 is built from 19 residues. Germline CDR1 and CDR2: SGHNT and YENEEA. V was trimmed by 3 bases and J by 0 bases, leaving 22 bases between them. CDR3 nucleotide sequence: TGTGCCAGCAGCTTCCCTCCGGGCCTAAGTTTACGGAGCACAGATACGCAGTATTTT. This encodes CASSFPPGLSLRSTDTQYF. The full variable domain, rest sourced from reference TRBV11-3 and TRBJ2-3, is EAGVVQSPRYKIIEKKQPVAFWCNPISGHNTLYWYLQNLGQGPELLIRYENEEAVDDSQLPKDRFSAERLKGVDSTLKIQPAELGDSAVYLCASSFPPGLSLRSTDTQYFGPGTRLTVL.

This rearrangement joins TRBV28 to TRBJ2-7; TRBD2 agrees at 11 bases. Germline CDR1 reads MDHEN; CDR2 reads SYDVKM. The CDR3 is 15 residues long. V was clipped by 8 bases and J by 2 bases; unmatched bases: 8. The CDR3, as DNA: TGTGCCAGCCTGGGACTAGCGGACGGTACCTACGAGCAGTACTTC. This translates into CASLGLADGTYEQYF.

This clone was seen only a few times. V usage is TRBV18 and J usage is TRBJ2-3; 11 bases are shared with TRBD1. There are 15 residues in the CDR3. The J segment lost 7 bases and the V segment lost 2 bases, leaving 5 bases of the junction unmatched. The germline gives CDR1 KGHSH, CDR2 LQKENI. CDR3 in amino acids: CASSPEGQGGNTQYF. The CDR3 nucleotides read TGTGCCAGCTCACCAGAGGGACAGGGGGGAAATACGCAGTATTTT.

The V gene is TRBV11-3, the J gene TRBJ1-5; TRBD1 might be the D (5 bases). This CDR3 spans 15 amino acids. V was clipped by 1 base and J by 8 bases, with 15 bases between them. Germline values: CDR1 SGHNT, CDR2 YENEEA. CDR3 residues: CASSLGGTTREPQHF. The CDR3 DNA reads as TGTGCCAGCAGCTTAGGGGGGACTACGCGGGAGCCCCAGCATTTT.

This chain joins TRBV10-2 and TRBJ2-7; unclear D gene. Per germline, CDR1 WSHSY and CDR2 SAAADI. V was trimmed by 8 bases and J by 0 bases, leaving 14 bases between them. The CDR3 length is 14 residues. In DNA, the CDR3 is TGCGCCAGCGAAAGGCAACTAAGCTCCTACGAGCAGTACTTC. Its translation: CASERQLSSYEQYF.